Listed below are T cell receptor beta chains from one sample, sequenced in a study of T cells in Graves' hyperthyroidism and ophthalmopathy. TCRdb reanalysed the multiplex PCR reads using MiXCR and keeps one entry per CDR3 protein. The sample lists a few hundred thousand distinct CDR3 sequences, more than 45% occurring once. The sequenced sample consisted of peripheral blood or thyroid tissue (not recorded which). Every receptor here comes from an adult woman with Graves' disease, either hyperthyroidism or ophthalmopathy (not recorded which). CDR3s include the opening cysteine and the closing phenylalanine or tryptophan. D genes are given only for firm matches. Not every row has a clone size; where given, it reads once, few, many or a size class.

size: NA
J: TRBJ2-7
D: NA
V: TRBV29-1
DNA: TGCAGCTTGGAAGCTCCCTACGAGCAGTACTTC
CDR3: CSLEAPYEQYF

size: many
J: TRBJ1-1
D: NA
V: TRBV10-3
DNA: TGTGCCATCAGTAACTCGCGGGCTGAAGCTTTCTTT
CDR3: CAISNSRAEAFF

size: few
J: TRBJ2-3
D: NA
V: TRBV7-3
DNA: TGTGCCAGCAGCGTCCAGGGGACCGGCACAGATACGCAGTATTTT
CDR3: CASSVQGTGTDTQYF

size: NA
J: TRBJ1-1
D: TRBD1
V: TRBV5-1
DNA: TGCGCCAGCAGCTTAGGCGACAGGGAAGGGACTGAAGTTTTCTTT
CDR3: CASSLGDREGTEVFF

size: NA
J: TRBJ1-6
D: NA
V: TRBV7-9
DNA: TGTGCCAGCAGCCAAGCCGCGTTGGGGAGTGGTTCACCCCTCCACTTT
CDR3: CASSQAALGSGSPLHF

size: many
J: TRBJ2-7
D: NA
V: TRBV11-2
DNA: TGTGCCAGCAGCTTAGGGCCCGGAACCTACGAGCAGTACTTC
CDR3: CASSLGPGTYEQYF

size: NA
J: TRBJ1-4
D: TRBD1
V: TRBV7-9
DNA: TGTGCCAGCAGAGCGACAGGGGGCCATGAAAAACTGTTTTTT
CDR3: CASRATGGHEKLFF

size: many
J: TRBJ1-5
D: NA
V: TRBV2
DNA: TGTGCCAGCAGTCAGGACGCCCAGCCCCAGCATTTT
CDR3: CASSQDAQPQHF

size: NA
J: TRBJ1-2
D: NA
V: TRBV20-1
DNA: TGCAGTGCTAGGTCAAGGGAGGGTCATGGCTACACCTTC
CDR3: CSARSREGHGYTF

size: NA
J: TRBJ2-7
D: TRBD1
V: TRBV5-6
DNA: TGTGCCAGCAGCCCAAAAACCTACGGGACAGGGGGCCCCTACGAGCAGTACTTC
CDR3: CASSPKTYGTGGPYEQYF

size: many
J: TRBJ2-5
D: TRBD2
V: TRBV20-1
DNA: TGCAGTGCTAGAGATCGGGAGGGAGGAGAGACCCAGTACTTC
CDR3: CSARDREGGETQYF

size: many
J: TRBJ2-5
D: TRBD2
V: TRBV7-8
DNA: TGTGCCAGCAGCCTCGGACTAGGGACGTGGGAGACCCAGTACTTC
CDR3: CASSLGLGTWETQYF

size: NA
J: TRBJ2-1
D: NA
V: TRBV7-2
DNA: TGTGCCAGCAGCCAAAGGGGGGGCAGGTTTGAGGGGCAGTTCTTC
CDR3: CASSQRGGRFEGQFF

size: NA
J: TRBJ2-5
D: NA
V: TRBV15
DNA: TGTGCCACCAGCACAAGGGCGGGACAAGAGACCCAGTACTTC
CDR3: CATSTRAGQETQYF

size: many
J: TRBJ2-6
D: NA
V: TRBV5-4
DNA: TGTGCCAGCAGCTTACCGCCCTCTGGGGCCAACGTCCTGACTTTC
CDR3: CASSLPPSGANVLTF

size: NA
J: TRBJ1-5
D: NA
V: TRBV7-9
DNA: TGTGCCAGCAGCTTAGCACAGGGCAGTCAGCCCCAGCATTTT
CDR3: CASSLAQGSQPQHF

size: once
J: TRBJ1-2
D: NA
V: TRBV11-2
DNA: TGTGCCAGCAGCTTCACCAGGCGGACATACTATGGCTACACCTTC
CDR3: CASSFTRRTYYGYTF

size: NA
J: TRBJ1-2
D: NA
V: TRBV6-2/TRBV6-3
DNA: TGTGCCAGCAGCTCGACAGGTTTCGGTGGCTACACCTTC
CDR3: CASSSTGFGGYTF

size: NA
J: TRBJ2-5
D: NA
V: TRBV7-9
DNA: TGTGCCAGCAGCCCCCCCGTCGCAGGGGCGTTAGAGACCCAGTACTTC
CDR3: CASSPPVAGALETQYF

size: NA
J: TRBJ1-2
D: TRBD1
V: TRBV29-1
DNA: TGCAGCGTCGGACAGGGCGACTATGGCTACACCTTC
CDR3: CSVGQGDYGYTF

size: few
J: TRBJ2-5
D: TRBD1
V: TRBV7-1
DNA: TGTGCCAGCAGCTCGGACAGGGTCTTGCGAGAGACCCAGTACTTC
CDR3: CASSSDRVLRETQYF

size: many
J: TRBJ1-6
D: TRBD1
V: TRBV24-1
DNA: TGTGCCACCAGTGATTGGACAGGGGCAGATTCACCCCTCCACTTT
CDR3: CATSDWTGADSPLHF

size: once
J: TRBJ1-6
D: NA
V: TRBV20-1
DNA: TGCAGTGAAGAGGCTAATTCACCCCTCCACTTT
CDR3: CSEEANSPLHF

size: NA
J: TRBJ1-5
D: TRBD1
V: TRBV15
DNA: TGTGCCACCAGCAGAGGCGATAGGACAGGCCGGCCCCAGCATTTT
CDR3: CATSRGDRTGRPQHF

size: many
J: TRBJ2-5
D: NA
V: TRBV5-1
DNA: TGCGCCAGCAGCTTGGAACTCAAAGAGACCCAGTACTTC
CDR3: CASSLELKETQYF

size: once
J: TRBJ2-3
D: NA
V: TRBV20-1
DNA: TGCAGTGCTAGACTATCCCGAGATACGCAGTATTTT
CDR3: CSARLSRDTQYF

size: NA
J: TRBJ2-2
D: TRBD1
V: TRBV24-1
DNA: TGTGCCACCAGTGATGGGGACAGGACCGACAACGGGGAGCTGTTTTTT
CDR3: CATSDGDRTDNGELFF

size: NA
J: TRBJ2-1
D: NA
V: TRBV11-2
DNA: TGTGCCAGCAGCTTAGACCTGGGATTTTATCCGTTCTTC
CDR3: CASSLDLGFYPFF

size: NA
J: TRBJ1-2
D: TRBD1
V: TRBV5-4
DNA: TGTGCCAGCAGCTTCTACGACAGGGAAACTGGCTACACCTTC
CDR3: CASSFYDRETGYTF

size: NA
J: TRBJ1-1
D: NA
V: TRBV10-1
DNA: TGCGCCAGCAGTATGGGGACGGCGGGGGCTTTCTTT
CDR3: CASSMGTAGAFF

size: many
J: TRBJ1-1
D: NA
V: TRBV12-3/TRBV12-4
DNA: TGTGCCAGCAGTTTAGCCCAGATCACTGAAGCTTTCTTT
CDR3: CASSLAQITEAFF

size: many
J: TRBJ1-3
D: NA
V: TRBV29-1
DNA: TGCAGCGCCGCCCACCCCTCCAAGGGGGGCCCTGGAAACACCATATATTTT
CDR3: CSAAHPSKGGPGNTIYF

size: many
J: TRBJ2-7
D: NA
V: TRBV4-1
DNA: TGCGCCAGCAGCCAGTTGGCCTCCTACGAGCAGTACTTC
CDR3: CASSQLASYEQYF

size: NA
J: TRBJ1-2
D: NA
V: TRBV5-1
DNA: TGCGCCAGCAGCTTAGGCGGCAGTAAGAACTATGGCTACACCTTC
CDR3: CASSLGGSKNYGYTF

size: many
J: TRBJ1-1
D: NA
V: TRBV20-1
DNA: TGCAGTGCGAGGGGAAGGGACACTGAAGCTTTCTTT
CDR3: CSARGRDTEAFF

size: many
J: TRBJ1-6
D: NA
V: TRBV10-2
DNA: TGCGCCAGCAGTGAGAACGGGGGCGGAGGATCACCCCTCCACTTT
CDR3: CASSENGGGGSPLHF

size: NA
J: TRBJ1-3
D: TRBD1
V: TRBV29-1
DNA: TGCAGCGTTGAAGGTTCTCCGGACAGGGGGCCTGGAAACACCATATATTTT
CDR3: CSVEGSPDRGPGNTIYF

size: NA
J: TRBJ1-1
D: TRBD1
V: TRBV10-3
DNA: TGTGCCATCAGGGAGAGACAGGGGGAGAACACTGAAGCTTTCTTT
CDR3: CAIRERQGENTEAFF

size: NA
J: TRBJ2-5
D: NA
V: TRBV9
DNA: TGTGCCAGCAGTCTAGAGGACCTCCGGTGGGAGACCCAGTACTTC
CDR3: CASSLEDLRWETQYF

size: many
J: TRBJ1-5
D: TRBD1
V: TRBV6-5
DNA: TGTGCCAGCAGTCTGACAGGGGACGGCAATCAGCCCCAGCATTTT
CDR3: CASSLTGDGNQPQHF

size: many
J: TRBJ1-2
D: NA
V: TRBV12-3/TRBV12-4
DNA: TGTGCCAGCAGTTTAGTAGGGGCTGACTATGGCTACACCTTC
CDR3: CASSLVGADYGYTF

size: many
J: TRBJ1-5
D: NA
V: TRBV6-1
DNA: TGTGCCAGCAGTGTATCAGGGGCCAGCAATCAGCCCCAGCATTTT
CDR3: CASSVSGASNQPQHF

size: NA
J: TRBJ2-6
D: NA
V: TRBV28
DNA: TGTGCCAGCAGCTCCGGACAGTCGCCGGGCTCTGGGGCCAACGTCCTGACTTTC
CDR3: CASSSGQSPGSGANVLTF